This entry lists 8 T cell receptor beta chains sequenced from one sample in a study of cytomegalovirus exposure and HLA in healthy donors. PCR used 60 Vbeta primers and 13 Jbeta primers. Sequencing used immunoSEQ multiplex PCR; TCRdb keeps in-frame clones, though not all of them. Of 85,000 to 130,000 clones listed, roughly 75% are singletons. Specimen: PBMCs. The source of these receptors is a woman between 35 and 50 years old in good health and CMV-seronegative.

The V and J genes are TRBV7-2 and TRBJ2-1; D unresolved. V shed 4 bases and J shed 4 bases, with 8 bases lying between them. CDR3 length: 13 residues. The germline V gene encodes CDR1 SGHTA and CDR2 FQGNSA. The CDR3 nucleotides read TGTGCCAGCAGCTCCCGGCGGTACAATGAGCAGTTCTTC. Translation: CASSSRRYNEQFF.

This chain links TRBV7-2 with TRBJ1-2; 8 bases are a match to TRBD1. CDR1 is SGHTA, CDR2 FQGNSA, per germline. CDR3 length: 15 residues. After removal of 6 bases from V and 0 bases from J, the junction contained 6 bases not matched to a gene. The CDR3 DNA is TGTGCCAGCAGATTCGGACAGGGAGCTAACTATGGCTACACCTTC. Its translation: CASRFGQGANYGYTF. The variable domain in full, completed from reference TRBV7-2 and TRBJ1-2, reads GAGVSQSPSNKVTEKGKDVELRCDPISGHTALYWYRQSLGQGLEFLIYFQGNSAPDKSGLPSDRFSAERTGGSVSTLTIQRTQQEDSAVYLCASRFGQGANYGYTFGSGTRLTVV.

The chain uses TRBV7-6 and TRBJ2-2; weak D call: TRBD2 (6 bases). Trimming shortened V by 8 bases and J by 5 bases, and 18 bases separated the two germline ends. The CDR3 totals 15 residues. Germline assignment: CDR1 SGHVS and CDR2 FNYEAQ. The CDR3 protein is CASGPARAGTGELFF. Written as DNA, the CDR3 is TGTGCCAGCGGCCCGGCCCGCGCGGGGACCGGGGAGCTGTTTTTT.

There are a few counts of this clone. The V and J genes are TRBV6-5 and TRBJ2-7; the D is unclear. V lost 6 bases to trimming and J lost 4 bases, with 13 bases between them. Germline assignment: CDR1 MNHEY and CDR2 SVGAGI. There are 13 residues in the CDR3. CDR3 in amino acids: CASSPREEYEQYF. The CDR3 bases are TGTGCCAGCAGCCCCCGTGAGGAATACGAGCAGTACTTC.

This clone was seen a few times. In nucleotides, the CDR3 is TGCGCCAGCAGCCAAGAGCTGGACAGTAATTGGTACGAGCAGTACTTC. This translates into CASSQELDSNWYEQYF. The rearrangement uses TRBV4-3 and TRBJ2-7; weak D call: TRBD1 (6 bases). V shed 0 bases and J shed 4 bases, with 16 bases lying between them. The CDR3 has 16 amino acids. In germline, CDR1 is LGHNA, CDR2 YSLEER.

The chain joins TRBV5-1 to TRBJ2-1, with 8 bases that match TRBD2. Germline V CDR1 and CDR2: SGHRS, YFSETQ. The CDR3 is 18 amino acids. V lost 0 bases to trimming and J lost 8 bases; unmatched junction nucleotides: 16. CDR3 bases: TGCGCCAGCAGCTTGGCCGTGGCAGGACTAGCTAGGCATTATGAGCAGTTCTTC. It codes for CASSLAVAGLARHYEQFF.

The genes are TRBV5-8 and TRBJ2-3, with D perhaps matching TRBD2 (6 bases). Trimming left V 7 bases short and J 2 bases short, with 17 bases between. The V gene's germline CDR1 is SGHTS and CDR2 YDEGEE. CDR3 length equals 15 residues. The CDR3 protein is CASRDRDLYTDTQYF. The CDR3 region has the DNA TGTGCCAGCCGCGACCGGGACTTATACACAGATACGCAGTATTTT.

The chain is built from TRBV28 and TRBJ1-2; no definite D call. Germline CDR1 reads MDHEN; CDR2 reads SYDVKM. The length of the CDR3 is 14 residues. V gave up 0 bases and J gave up 4 bases, with 9 bases separating them. Here the CDR3 DNA reads TGTGCCAGCAGTTTATGGGGTAGAGGCTATGGCTACACCTTC. The encoded protein is CASSLWGRGYGYTF.